The T cell receptor beta chain described here comes from a study of T cell repertoires in cytomegalovirus infection. About the study: Newly reported HLA-C-restricted and thoroughly characterized HLA-B-restricted CMV epitopes were employed. Public signatures in TCR beta pointed to CMV infection and matching HLA type. Findings and limits, study-wide: The ex vivo response was dominated by HLA-C-restricted CMV-specific TCR beta clonotypes.

TCRdb passed the reads through MiXCR, listing each CDR3 protein once. The sample includes roughly 920,000 distinct CDR3 sequences, about a third of them seen just once. This clonotype was counted only a few times. Its matching antigen is unknown. The source is a human donor in good health (CMV status not recorded). Some clones in this sample may be carry-over from other donors' samples. The sample consisted of cultured CD8+ T cells from PBMCs, taken from culture after CMV antigen stimulation.

CDR3 DNA sequence: TGCGCCAGCAGCTCATCCGGGTCCGATCAAGACATTCAGTACTTC. Translating gives CASSSSGSDQDIQYF. The J gene is TRBJ2-4, the V gene TRBV5-1; D is unresolved. Germline lookup yields CDR1 SGHRS and CDR2 YFSETQ. This CDR3 has 15 residues. V lost 3 bases to trimming and J lost 8 bases, with 18 bases between them.